What follows are 29 T cell receptor beta chains derived from one specimen sequenced in a study of blood T cell repertoires in COVID-19. The protocol was immunoSEQ multiplex PCR, while the TCRdb copy is restricted to in-frame clones and leaves out a portion. The sample carries 200,000 to 250,000 clones, 84% recorded once. Specimen: peripheral blood. These receptors were taken from a woman aged 55-70 years with acute or convalescent COVID-19.

This clone showed up just once. The chain is built from TRBV7-3 and TRBJ1-1, with 7 bases lining up with TRBD1. The J segment lost 1 base and the V segment lost 5 bases, leaving 1 base of the junction unmatched. There are 13 residues in the CDR3. CDR1 and CDR2 (germline): SGHTA, FQGTGA. CDR3 DNA: TGTGCCAGCAGCAGGGACAGGAACACTGAAGCTTTCTTT. Translated: CASSRDRNTEAFF.

The chain has TRBV25-1 and TRBJ2-5, with 7 bases identical to TRBD2. The V gene end was trimmed by 11 bases and the J gene end by 5 bases; junction bases not matched to a gene: 17. The CDR3 consists of 15 residues. Germline V gene data show CDR1 as MGHDK and CDR2 as SYGVNS. CDR3 in amino acids: CASSSRGVATETQYF. The CDR3 DNA reads as TGTGCCTCCAGTAGTCGGGGGGTGGCGACGGAGACCCAGTACTTC.

This sequence joins TRBV21-1 and TRBJ1-5; no DNA check was done on the table's D call, TRBD1. TRBV21-1 is a listed pseudogene. The CDR3 runs 17 residues. The CDR3 reads CASSKGPARGRSQPQHF. The CDR3 DNA sequence: TGTGCCAGCAGCAAGGGGCCTGCGAGGGGGAGAAGTCAGCCCCAGCATTTT.

The rearrangement joins TRBV29-1 to TRBJ1-1; 10 nucleotides match TRBD1. The CDR3 loop spans 14 amino acids. In germline, CDR1 is SQVTM, CDR2 ANQGSEA. V dropped 7 bases and J dropped 4; count of bases not matched to a gene: 9. The CDR3 bases are TGCAGCGCCAGACAGGGGGCAGGGGGCACTGAAGCTTTCTTT. Translating it yields CSARQGAGGTEAFF.

Here the CDR3 reads CASSEVRWNSGNTIYF. As DNA, the CDR3 is TGTGCCAGCAGTGAAGTCAGGTGGAACTCTGGAAACACCATATATTTT. The chain joins TRBV2 to TRBJ1-3, with D hard to call. From germline, CDR1 is SNHLY and CDR2 FYNNEI. V gave up 1 base and J gave up 0 bases, with 10 bases separating them. The CDR3 length is 16 residues.

The V and J genes are TRBV28 and TRBJ1-1; D is undetermined. The CDR3 covers 11 residues. Germline assignment: CDR1 MDHEN and CDR2 SYDVKM. Trimming removed 5 bases from V and 6 bases from J, with 7 bases in between. This CDR3 reads CASSTRAEAFF. The CDR3 bases are TGTGCCAGCAGTACCCGGGCTGAAGCTTTCTTT.

This clone was picked up a small number of times. CDR3 coding DNA: TGTGCCAGCAGCGTAGTTCCGAGCTCTGGAAACACCATATATTTT. Its protein product is CASSVVPSSGNTIYF. The genes are TRBV9 and TRBJ1-3; D is ambiguous. The CDR3 spans 15 residues. V was cut by 0 bases and J by 0 bases, with 7 bases left in between. Germline V gene sequence: CDR1 SGDLS, CDR2 YYNGEE.

This clone was recorded a few times. The V call is TRBV7-2, the J call TRBJ2-3, with 7 bases identical to TRBD2. CDR3 length equals 17 residues. Germline assignment: CDR1 SGHTA and CDR2 FQGNSA. The J segment lost 1 base and the V segment lost 4 bases, leaving 11 bases of the junction unmatched. The CDR3 DNA reads TGTGCCAGCAGCTCCCCTCCCGGGACTACGGGCACAGATACGCAGTATTTT. It is translated as CASSSPPGTTGTDTQYF.

The chain recombines TRBV6-1 with TRBJ1-1; D gene unclear. V was clipped by 3 bases and J by 5 bases, with 13 bases between them. This CDR3 spans 14 amino acids. Germline V gene sequence: CDR1 MNHNS, CDR2 SASEGT. Here the CDR3 DNA reads TGTGCCAGCAGTGATCAAGGCCAGGTGACTGAAGCTTTCTTT. Residues: CASSDQGQVTEAFF.

The chain recombines TRBV18 with TRBJ1-1; 9 bases line up with TRBD1. The V gene's germline CDR1 is KGHSH and CDR2 LQKENI. V lost 3 bases to trimming and J lost 10 bases; unmatched junction nucleotides: 15. The CDR3 spans 16 residues. The CDR3, as DNA: TGTGCCAGCTCACCCCGACAGACAGGGGGGATGCAGGGAGCTTTCTTT. Its translation: CASSPRQTGGMQGAFF.

This rearrangement joins TRBV5-8 to TRBJ2-2, with TRBD1 as a possible D gene (6 bases). With 5 bases removed from V and 1 base from J, the gap between germline ends came to 12 bases. This CDR3 is 15 amino acids long. In germline, CDR1 is SGHTS, CDR2 YDEGEE. CDR3 region: CASRPMTGNTGELFF. The CDR3 coding sequence is TGTGCCAGCAGACCTATGACAGGGAACACCGGGGAGCTGTTTTTT.

The rearrangement links TRBV2 to TRBJ1-4; 7 positions agree with TRBD1. The CDR3 length is 13 residues. J lost 10 bases, V lost 10 bases, and 12 bases had no gene match. Germline V lookup: CDR1 SNHLY, CDR2 FYNNEI. The CDR3 loop is CATQTGLDGKLFF. The CDR3 region has the DNA TGTGCCACTCAGACAGGGTTGGATGGAAAACTGTTTTTT.

This clone was recorded only once. The genes are TRBV6-5 and TRBJ2-7, with 9 bases aligning to TRBD1. The V gene end was trimmed by 6 bases and the J gene end by 3 bases; junction bases not matched to a gene: 6. CDR3 size: 14 residues. CDR1 is MNHEY, CDR2 SVGAGI, per germline. The CDR3 here is CASRQGAVSYEQYF. The CDR3 bases are TGTGCCAGCAGACAGGGGGCAGTAAGCTACGAGCAGTACTTC.

V and J are TRBV10-3 and TRBJ2-3, with D uncertain. Trimming stripped 3 bases from V and 4 bases from J, with 5 bases between. The germline V gene encodes CDR1 ENHRY and CDR2 SYGVKD. The CDR3 is 12 residues long. The chain's CDR3 is CAISDLADTQYF. CDR3 nucleotide sequence: TGTGCCATCAGTGACCTAGCAGATACGCAGTATTTT.

The chain is built from TRBV6-1 and TRBJ1-1, with D maybe TRBD1 (6 bases). Germline loops: CDR1 MNHNS, CDR2 SASEGT. V was clipped by 3 bases and J by 2 bases, with 10 bases between them. This CDR3 spans 14 amino acids. CDR3 DNA sequence: TGTGCCAGCAGTGATGACAGGCTAAACACTGAAGCTTTCTTT. This translates into CASSDDRLNTEAFF.

This rearrangement joins TRBV9 to TRBJ2-7, with D maybe TRBD1 (6 bases). V lost 4 bases to trimming and J lost 3 bases, with 17 bases between them. The CDR3 length is 15 residues. Looked up from germline, CDR1 is SGDLS and CDR2 is YYNGEE. The CDR3 nucleotides are TGTGCCAGCAGCTCTCGACTGGGGGCTGGCTACGAGCAGTACTTC. Translation gives CASSSRLGAGYEQYF.

The chain is built from TRBV11-3 and TRBJ2-3; maybe TRBD2 (5 bases). The germline CDR1 and CDR2 sequences are SGHNT and YENEEA. The CDR3 runs to 16 residues. V was clipped by 4 bases and J by 6 bases, with 20 bases between them. CDR3 DNA sequence: TGTGCCAGCAGCTCAGACCCCACCCCGGGGTTGGATACGCAGTATTTT. Its translation: CASSSDPTPGLDTQYF.

A few counts support this clone. The chain recombines TRBV6-2 or TRBV6-3 with TRBJ1-6; TRBD1 is a possible D gene (5 bases). Trimming shortened V by 5 bases and J by 11 bases, and 13 bases separated the two germline ends. This CDR3 has 13 residues. Germline-derived CDR1 and CDR2 are MNHEY and SVGEGT. In DNA form, the CDR3 reads TGTGCCAGCAGTCCCTGGGGGGATACACCCCTCCACTTT. This translates into CASSPWGDTPLHF.

V usage is TRBV30 and J usage is TRBJ2-1, with D possibly being TRBD2 (6 bases). V lost 0 bases and J lost 5, with 11 bases in between. The CDR3 is 14 residues long. CDR1 and CDR2 from the germline V gene are GTSNPN and SVGIG (reference sequence). The CDR3 spells CAWSVLGGNNEQFF. As DNA, the CDR3 is TGTGCCTGGAGTGTACTCGGCGGGAACAATGAGCAGTTCTTC. Full variable domain (remainder filled in from reference TRBV30 and TRBJ2-1): SQTIHQWPATLVQPVGSPLSLECTVEGTSNPNLYWYRQAAGRGLQLLFYSVGIGQISSEVPQNLSASRPQDRQFILSSKKLLLSDSGFYLCAWSVLGGNNEQFFGPGTRLTVL.

The J gene is TRBJ2-1, the V gene TRBV5-1; 11 positions agree with TRBD2. The length of the CDR3 is 16 residues. Trimming at V came to 3 bases and at J to 7 bases, leaving 9 bases not matched to a gene. The V gene's germline CDR1 is SGHRS and CDR2 YFSETQ. In DNA form, the CDR3 reads TGCGCCAGCAGCTCCCCTTTGGTAGCGGGGGGGAATGAGCAGTTCTTC. Encoded protein: CASSSPLVAGGNEQFF.

V usage is TRBV24-1 and J usage is TRBJ1-2; D possibly corresponds to TRBD1 (5 bases). This CDR3 comprises 13 residues. CDR1 and CDR2 from the germline V gene are KGHDR and SFDVKD. The V end lost 0 bases, the J end lost 8 bases, and 9 bases lay between the germline ends. This CDR3 is CATSDLGGVGYTF. The CDR3 coding sequence is TGTGCCACCAGTGATTTGGGAGGGGTCGGCTACACCTTC.

This chain connects TRBV6-1 to TRBJ2-3; a weak D match, TRBD1 (6 bases). Between the trimmed V and J ends, which lost 1 base and 0 bases, there was a span of 11 bases. Germline V gene lookup returns CDR1 MNHNS and CDR2 SASEGT. The CDR3 has 16 amino acids. Here the CDR3 DNA reads TGTGCCAGCAGTGAAGTAAGGGGGTCTAGCACAGATACGCAGTATTTT. This codes for CASSEVRGSSTDTQYF.

The rearrangement joins TRBV6-5 to TRBJ2-4, with a weak D call TRBD1 (6 bases). Germline V gives CDR1 MNHEY, CDR2 SVGAGI. V was clipped by 6 bases and J by 3 bases, with 15 bases between them. The CDR3 has 15 amino acids. The CDR3 DNA is TGTGCCAGCAGGGCTGGGGGCCAACACAAAAACATTCAGTACTTC. This codes for CASRAGGQHKNIQYF.

The J gene is TRBJ2-7, the V gene TRBV7-8; the match to TRBD1 covers 8 bases. The junction had 4 bases not matched to a gene; V was cut back by 3 bases and J by 3 bases. Germline values: CDR1 SGHVS, CDR2 FQNEAQ. The CDR3 runs to 14 residues. CDR3 sequence (DNA): TGTGCCAGCAGCTTGGTTACAGGGGGCTACGAGCAGTACTTC. Protein product: CASSLVTGGYEQYF.

This clone appeared many times. The chain carries TRBV6-6 and TRBJ2-7, with D tentatively TRBD2 (6 bases). This CDR3 spans 16 amino acids. Germline V lookup: CDR1 MNHNY, CDR2 SVGAGI (reference sequence). V lost 2 bases, J lost 0 bases, and 14 bases lay in between. CDR3: CASSYSTPSASYEQYF. CDR3 DNA sequence: TGTGCCAGCAGTTACAGTACTCCTAGCGCCTCCTACGAGCAGTACTTC.

The gene calls are TRBV29-1 and TRBJ1-2; D ambiguous. The V and J ends lost 4 bases and 2 bases respectively, with 11 bases between them. The length of the CDR3 is 13 residues. Per the germline V gene, CDR1 is SQVTM and CDR2 is ANQGSEA. DNA for the CDR3: TGCAGCGTTGGTCCAGGTCCCAACTATGGCTACACCTTC. Protein product: CSVGPGPNYGYTF.

Only a few counts were recorded for this clone. This sample includes further DNA sequences coding for the same CDR3. This rearrangement joins TRBV6-5 to TRBJ1-1; 8 positions agree with TRBD1. Germline-derived CDR1 and CDR2 are MNHEY and SVGAGI. V lost 5 bases and J lost 5; bases outside the gene matches: 7. The CDR3 contains 14 residues. CDR3 residues: CASSKRTGWTEAFF. CDR3 sequence (DNA): TGTGCCAGCAGTAAGAGGACAGGGTGGACTGAAGCTTTCTTT.

CDR3 nucleotide sequence: TGTGCCAGCAGTTTTGGGCGGCGGGGCTACCAAGAGACCCAGTACTTC. This sequence encodes CASSFGRRGYQETQYF. The J gene is TRBJ2-5, the V gene TRBV6-2 or TRBV6-3; possible D gene TRBD2, 6 bases. In germline, CDR1 is MNHEY, CDR2 SVGEGT. V lost 4 bases and J 0 bases, leaving 15 bases between the germline ends. CDR3 length: 16 residues.

This clone has just a few counts. In DNA, the CDR3 is TGTGCCAGTCAACAGGGGGCGACCGAAAAACTGTTTTTT. This encodes CASQQGATEKLFF. J is TRBJ1-4 and V is TRBV6-5; 9 positions agree with TRBD1. Trimming at V came to 9 bases and at J to 8 bases, leaving 7 bases not matched to a gene. This CDR3 region has 13 residues. Germline V gene lookup returns CDR1 MNHEY and CDR2 SVGAGI.